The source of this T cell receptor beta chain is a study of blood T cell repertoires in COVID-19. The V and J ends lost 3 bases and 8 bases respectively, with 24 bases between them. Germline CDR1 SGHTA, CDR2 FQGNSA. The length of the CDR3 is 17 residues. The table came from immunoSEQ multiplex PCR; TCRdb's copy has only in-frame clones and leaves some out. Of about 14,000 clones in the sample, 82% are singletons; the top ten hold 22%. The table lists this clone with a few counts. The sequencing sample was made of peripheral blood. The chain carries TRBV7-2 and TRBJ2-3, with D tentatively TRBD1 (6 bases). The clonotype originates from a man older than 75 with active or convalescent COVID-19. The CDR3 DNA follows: TGTGCCAGCAGCTTGCAAGTGAAGGGGGACGGAAGAGGTACGCAGTATTTT. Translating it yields CASSLQVKGDGRGTQYF.